Listed below are T cell receptor beta chains from one sample, sequenced in a study of shared clonotypes between healthy human individuals. Assay: immunoSEQ multiplex PCR; the TCRdb copy retains only in-frame clones and omits some. The table records approximately 500,000 clones, 90% to 96% of them present only once. The sample taken for sequencing was naive CD4+ T cells sorted from blood. These receptors all come from a woman aged 25 to 39 in good health. The CDR3 runs from the conserved cysteine through the conserved F or W. A D gene is named only where the DNA matches it firmly. The size entry is marked missing in some rows and otherwise reads once, few, many or a size class.

V gene	J gene	D gene	clone size	CDR3 DNA	CDR3 protein
TRBV18	TRBJ2-7	-	-	TGTGCCAGCTCAGCAAATGTGGCAGGACCAACGGGTGGCGAGCAGTACTTC	CASSANVAGPTGGEQYF
TRBV18	TRBJ1-1	-	-	TGTGCCAGCTCAACGGACTCGAACACTGAAGCTTTCTTT	CASSTDSNTEAFF
TRBV29-1	TRBJ2-3	TRBD2	-	TGCAGCGACCTGGGACTAGCGGGAGGAACGGGTACGCAGTATTTT	CSDLGLAGGTGTQYF
TRBV28	TRBJ2-7	TRBD2	-	TGTGCCAGCAGTCTACTAGCGGGAGCTCGGGAGCAGTACTTC	CASSLLAGAREQYF
TRBV28	TRBJ2-7	TRBD2	-	TGTGCCAGTTCTAGCGGGAGCAGATACGAGCAGTACTTC	CASSSGSRYEQYF
TRBV29-1	TRBJ2-1	-	-	TGCAGCGTCAGGGTATACAATGAGCAGTTCTTC	CSVRVYNEQFF
TRBV2	TRBJ1-4	-	-	TGTGCCAGCAGTGAACGGCAGGGATTAAGAAAACTGTTTTTT	CASSERQGLRKLFF
TRBV28	TRBJ2-2	-	-	TGTGCCAGCACCCAGAAGTGGCGGCTGAACACCGGGGAGCTGTTTTTT	CASTQKWRLNTGELFF
TRBV2	TRBJ1-1	-	once	TGTGCCTCCTTAGGTTGGGATAATGAAGCTTTCTTT	CASLGWDNEAFF
TRBV5-4	TRBJ1-1	-	-	TGTGCCAGCACGTCGACCGCAACAGGGTGGCTAACTTTCTTT	CASTSTATGWLTFF
TRBV28	TRBJ1-2	TRBD1	-	TGTGCCAGCACTGACAGGGGCCTCCTGGGCTACACCTTC	CASTDRGLLGYTF
TRBV7-9	TRBJ2-7	-	-	TGTGCCAGCAGCTTAGCGCTAGGCTACGAGCAGTACTTC	CASSLALGYEQYF
TRBV7-2	TRBJ2-1	-	-	TGTGCCAGCAGCTTAGTTCCCCGGAATGAGCAGTTCTTC	CASSLVPRNEQFF
TRBV28	TRBJ2-7	TRBD2	-	TGTGCCAGCAGTATAACTAGCGGGACTTTCTACGAGCAGTACTTC	CASSITSGTFYEQYF
TRBV18	TRBJ1-1	-	-	TGTGCCAGCTCACCACGGGACAAACTCGATTCGGGGACTGAAGCTTTCTTT	CASSPRDKLDSGTEAFF
TRBV28	TRBJ2-1	TRBD1	-	TGTGCCAGCAGTTCGGGACAGGGCTACGGGCAGTTCTTC	CASSSGQGYGQFF
TRBV28	TRBJ2-5	TRBD1	once	TGTGCCAGCAGCCCACCGACAGGGCTGAGGGAGACCCAGTACTTC	CASSPPTGLRETQYF
TRBV6-5	TRBJ2-7	-	-	TGTGCCAGCAGTTACGACAGCTCCTACGAGCAGTACTTC	CASSYDSSYEQYF
TRBV4-1	TRBJ1-5	-	-	TGCGCCAGCAGCCAAGGTGACCTCTTTAGCAATCAGCCCCAGCATTTT	CASSQGDLFSNQPQHF
TRBV11-2	TRBJ2-7	-	-	TGTGCCAGCAGCAAAAACACCGGGGCAACCAGCGAGCAGTACTTC	CASSKNTGATSEQYF
TRBV12-5	TRBJ1-5	-	-	TGTGCTAGTGGTTTGGAGCCTTTACAGTCTTGGAGGCCCCAGCATTTT	CASGLEPLQSWRPQHF
TRBV18	TRBJ2-6	-	-	TGTGCCAGCTCACCAAGAAGGGGGGTCGGCTCTGGGGCCAACGTCCTGACTTTC	CASSPRRGVGSGANVLTF
TRBV9	TRBJ2-7	TRBD1	-	TGTGCCAGCAGCGTAGGGACAGGGGCCTACGAGCAGTACTTC	CASSVGTGAYEQYF
TRBV7-9	TRBJ2-7	-	-	TGTGCCAGCAGCTTAAATCAGGGGTACGAGCAGTACTTC	CASSLNQGYEQYF
TRBV7-8	TRBJ2-2	-	-	TGTGCCAGCAGCTCACGACAAGGGGACACCGGGGAGCTGTTTTTT	CASSSRQGDTGELFF
TRBV30	TRBJ2-3	TRBD2	-	TGTGCCTGGAGTGTCATGTCCTTCGGACTAGGCGGCACAGATACGCAGTATTTT	CAWSVMSFGLGGTDTQYF
TRBV14	TRBJ2-2	-	-	TGTGCCAGCAGCCCCCCCCTAGGGGCACCCGGGGAGCTGTTTTTT	CASSPPLGAPGELFF
TRBV28	TRBJ2-7	TRBD2	-	TGTGCCAGCAGTGGGACCGCTTGGGGGGGGGAGCAGTACTTC	CASSGTAWGGEQYF
TRBV7-4	TRBJ2-7	TRBD1	-	TGTGCCAGCAGCCAAGGGACAGGGTCCAACGAGCAGTACTTC	CASSQGTGSNEQYF
TRBV5-4	TRBJ2-2	-	once	TGTGCCAGCAGCCAACAGGACCAGAACACCGGGGAGCTGTTTTTT	CASSQQDQNTGELFF
TRBV5-1	TRBJ1-1	TRBD1	-	TGCGCCAGCTATCGGACGGGACAGCCAAACACTGAAGCTTTCTTT	CASYRTGQPNTEAFF
TRBV11-1	TRBJ2-5	-	-	TGTGCCAGCAGCTCGGGGCCAATGGAAGAGACCCAGTACTTC	CASSSGPMEETQYF
TRBV5-6	TRBJ2-7	-	-	TGTGCCAGCAGCTTGTTGGACAGATCACTCGAGCAGTACTTC	CASSLLDRSLEQYF
TRBV27	TRBJ2-7	TRBD1	-	TGTGCCAGTCTAGGGACAGGGAACTACGAGCAGTACTTC	CASLGTGNYEQYF
TRBV5-8	TRBJ2-7	TRBD1	-	TGTGCCAGCAGCTGGACAGGGGGCAGCTACGAGCAGTACTTC	CASSWTGGSYEQYF
TRBV21-1	TRBJ1-1	-	-	TGTGCCAGCAGCGGTCGACAGTGGACTGAAGCTTTCTTT	CASSGRQWTEAFF
TRBV18	TRBJ1-5	-	-	TGTGCCAGCTCACCAAGTTCGGGCCTCGGTCAGCCCCAGCATTTT	CASSPSSGLGQPQHF
TRBV28	TRBJ2-7	TRBD2	-	TGTGCCAGCACCCCAGCGGGAGCAGGGATTTACGAGCAGTACTTC	CASTPAGAGIYEQYF
TRBV14	TRBJ2-1	TRBD2	-	TGTGCCAGCAGCTACATAGCGGGAGGGCCCGATGAGCAGTTCTTC	CASSYIAGGPDEQFF
TRBV5-1	TRBJ2-7	TRBD1	once	TGCGCCAGCAGCTTGGGGACAGGGGACGAGCAGTACTTC	CASSLGTGDEQYF
TRBV7-2	TRBJ2-1	-	once	TGTGCCAGCAGCTTAGAGTGGCAGGGGCACAATGAGCAGTTCTTC	CASSLEWQGHNEQFF
TRBV19	TRBJ2-1	-	-	TGTGCCAGTAGTCCGGCGGGGACAGCCCGCAATGAGCAGTTCTTC	CASSPAGTARNEQFF
TRBV15	TRBJ2-1	-	once	TGTGCCACCAGCAGGGACAGCAGCTCCTACAATGAGCAGTTCTTC	CATSRDSSSYNEQFF
TRBV27	TRBJ2-7	-	-	TGTGCCAGCAGTTTTAGGCCAGGTTCCTACGAGCAGTACTTC	CASSFRPGSYEQYF